Following are 28 T cell receptor beta chains from one sample sequenced in a study of cytomegalovirus exposure and HLA in healthy donors. The PCR ran on 60 Vbeta and 13 Jbeta primers. The repertoire was sequenced with immunoSEQ multiplex PCR; TCRdb's copy has only in-frame clones and lacks some. Of 75,000 or so clones in the sample, about 74% were seen once. The material sequenced was PBMCs. Receptors were obtained from a woman under 40 in good health and CMV-seropositive.

The chain is built from TRBV29-1 and TRBJ2-3; 7 bases fit TRBD2. The CDR3 runs 14 residues. Per the germline V gene, CDR1 is SQVTM and CDR2 is ANQGSEA. The CDR3 loop reads CSLISGRHSDTQYF. Written as DNA, the CDR3 is TGCAGTCTCATTAGCGGGCGTCATTCGGATACGCAGTATTTT.

This clone has a handful of counts. The chain joins TRBV2 to TRBJ2-1; 9 bases line up with TRBD1. CDR3 length: 12 amino acids. The germline V gene encodes CDR1 SNHLY and CDR2 FYNNEI. V lost 10 bases and J lost 7; bases outside the gene matches: 5. The CDR3 bases are TGTGCCACCCAGACAGGGGGGAATGAGCAGTTCTTC. This gives the protein CATQTGGNEQFF.

The chain employs TRBV4-3 and TRBJ2-7; 10 nucleotides match TRBD2. The germline V gene encodes CDR1 LGHNA and CDR2 YSLEER. The CDR3 sequence is 15 residues long. Trimming removed 4 bases from V and 5 bases from J; junction bases left unmatched: 8. CDR3 in DNA: TGCGCCAGCAGCCGCGATTTAGCGGGAGGAAACGAGCAGTACTTC. Protein sequence: CASSRDLAGGNEQYF.

This sequence joins TRBV13 and TRBJ1-1; the D is unclear. V was shortened by 5 bases and J by 6 bases, with 7 bases between the two germline ends. Germline V CDR1 and CDR2: PRHDT, FYEKMQ (reference sequence). The CDR3 covers 11 residues. The CDR3 coding sequence is TGTGCCAGCAGCCGCGGGGCTGAAGCTTTCTTT. Protein product: CASSRGAEAFF.

The chain employs TRBV14 and TRBJ2-1; 9 bases are a match to TRBD1. CDR1 and CDR2 (germline): SGHDN, FVKESK. V was pared by 2 bases and J by 14 bases, with 4 bases of the junction left unmatched. There are 12 residues in the CDR3. In nucleotides, the CDR3 is TGTGCCAGCAGCCAAATAGGGACAGGGAAGTTCTTC. Protein: CASSQIGTGKFF.

Concerning this clone itself: At one end, the junction sequence differs from germline, possibly due to a read error. J is TRBJ1-3 and V is TRBV4-2; maybe TRBD1 (5 bases). CDR1 is LGHNA and CDR2 is YNFKEQ in the germline V gene. This CDR3 has 14 residues. The CDR3 nucleotides are TGTGCCAGCAGCCAAGATTTGGGGCAACGATACCAGAATTTT. Translating it yields CASSQDLGQRYQNF.

This clone has only one observation. The V gene is TRBV2, the J gene TRBJ2-7, with no clear D. Per germline, CDR1 SNHLY and CDR2 FYNNEI. V gave up 7 bases and J gave up 7 bases, with 11 bases separating them. The CDR3 contains 11 residues. The CDR3 DNA is TGTGCCAGCACCGAGCGCCGGGAGCAGTACTTC. It translates to CASTERREQYF.

This clone was observed many times. This chain uses TRBV23-1 with TRBJ2-7; TRBD1 is a possible D gene (5 bases). TRBV23-1 is designated an ORF whose function remains uncertain. Trimming removed 0 bases from V and 2 bases from J, with 14 bases in between. The CDR3 loop spans 16 amino acids. The CDR3: CASSQSGQGSTYEQYF. The CDR3 DNA reads TGCGCCAGCAGTCAATCAGGGCAGGGTTCTACCTACGAGCAGTACTTC.

V gene TRBV5-1 combines with J gene TRBJ1-1, with TRBD1 matching 8 bases. The CDR3 has 18 residues. Trimming cost V 4 bases and J 0 bases; bases outside gene matches: 14. Germline-derived CDR1 and CDR2 are SGHRS and YFSETQ. The CDR3 is CASSQIDRGAKVNTEAFF. The CDR3 DNA sequence: TGCGCCAGCAGCCAAATCGACAGGGGAGCTAAAGTGAACACTGAAGCTTTCTTT. The full variable domain, rest sourced from reference TRBV5-1 and TRBJ1-1, is KAGVTQTPRYLIKTRGQQVTLSCSPISGHRSVSWYQQTPGQGLQFLFEYFSETQRNKGNFPGRFSGRQFSNSRSEMNVSTLELGDSALYLCASSQIDRGAKVNTEAFFGQGTRLTVV.

This clone was seen a few times. The V call is TRBV7-9, the J call TRBJ2-6; possible D gene TRBD2, 5 bases. This CDR3 has 18 residues. Germline CDR1 SEHNR, CDR2 FQNEAQ (reference sequence). V shed 7 bases and J shed 0 bases, with 19 bases lying between them. The CDR3 is CASTKVRGPPSGANVLTF. DNA of the CDR3: TGTGCCAGCACCAAAGTCCGGGGTCCTCCCTCTGGGGCCAACGTCCTGACTTTC.

The rearrangement links TRBV6-5 to TRBJ2-5, with 10 nucleotides matching TRBD2. The length of the CDR3 is 16 residues. CDR1 and CDR2 from the germline V gene are MNHEY and SVGAGI. The junction had 8 bases not matched to a gene; V was cut back by 2 bases and J by 5 bases. The CDR3 spells CASSYQLAGGGETQYF. The CDR3 DNA reads TGTGCCAGCAGTTACCAATTAGCGGGAGGTGGGGAGACCCAGTACTTC.

V is TRBV9 and J is TRBJ1-4; 8 bases are shared with TRBD1. Germline V gene sequence: CDR1 SGDLS, CDR2 YYNGEE. This CDR3 region has 15 residues. With V trimmed by 3 bases and J by 7 bases, 8 bases remained unmatched. DNA of the CDR3: TGTGCCAGCAGCGCCGGACAGGGAGGGGGTGAAAAACTGTTTTTT. This gives the protein CASSAGQGGGEKLFF.

The sample holds a few counts of this clone. The genes are TRBV7-9 and TRBJ2-7, with TRBD2 identical over 9 bases. This CDR3 has 16 residues. Germline V gives CDR1 SEHNR, CDR2 FQNEAQ (reference sequence). V lost 4 bases and J lost 0; bases outside the gene matches: 7. CDR3 in amino acids: CASSSTGTSLSYEQYF. The CDR3 coding sequence is TGTGCCAGCAGCTCCACCGGGACTAGCCTCTCCTACGAGCAGTACTTC. Full variable domain (remainder filled in from reference TRBV7-9 and TRBJ2-7): DTGVSQNPRHKITKRGQNVTFRCDPISEHNRLYWYRQTLGQGPEFLTYFQNEAQLEKSRLLSDRFSAERPKGSFSTLEIQRTEQGDSAMYLCASSSTGTSLSYEQYFGPGTRLTVT.

J is TRBJ2-7 and V is TRBV4-3, with TRBD1 as a possible D gene (6 bases). The CDR3 runs 16 residues. Trimming left V 0 bases short and J 3 bases short, with 15 bases between. CDR1 and CDR2 (germline): LGHNA, YSLEER. As DNA, the CDR3 is TGCGCCAGCAGCCAAGATCACACCAGGGGCAACTACGAGCAGTACTTC. This gives the protein CASSQDHTRGNYEQYF.

This clone turned up a few times. The rearrangement uses TRBV9 and TRBJ1-5; D not resolved. The CDR3 sequence is 17 residues long. V was shortened by 0 bases and J by 0 bases, with 13 bases between the two germline ends. Per the germline V gene, CDR1 is SGDLS and CDR2 is YYNGEE. CDR3 coding DNA: TGTGCCAGCAGCGTAGCCCCCCAGGCAACTAGCAATCAGCCCCAGCATTTT. Its translation is CASSVAPQATSNQPQHF.

The chain has TRBV30 and TRBJ1-5; no clear D gene. CDR1 is GTSNPN, CDR2 SVGIG, per germline (reference sequence). This CDR3 comprises 14 residues. Between the trimmed V and J ends, which lost 4 bases and 2 bases, there was a span of 12 bases. CDR3 sequence: CAWTTWGGNQPQHF. The CDR3 DNA sequence: TGTGCCTGGACCACCTGGGGAGGCAATCAGCCCCAGCATTTT.

The chain combines TRBV29-1 with TRBJ1-1, with D possibly TRBD1 on 6 matching bases. The germline gives CDR1 SQVTM, CDR2 ANQGSEA. V lost 7 bases and J 5 bases, leaving 17 bases between the germline ends. The CDR3 extends over 13 amino acids. CDR3 loop: CSAPLGGATEAFF. CDR3 in DNA: TGCAGCGCCCCGTTAGGGGGAGCTACTGAAGCTTTCTTT.

The V call is TRBV7-8, the J call TRBJ2-5, with 14 bases matching TRBD2. CDR1 is SGHVS, CDR2 FQNEAQ, per germline. Germline trimming cut 5 bases from V and 11 bases from J; bases unmatched to any gene: 7. The CDR3 runs to 14 residues. CDR3 in amino acids: CASSQPGLAGEQYF. CDR3 bases: TGTGCCAGCAGCCAACCGGGACTAGCGGGAGAGCAGTACTTC.

V usage is TRBV7-6 and J usage is TRBJ2-3, with D hard to call. This CDR3 is built from 12 residues. V gave up 4 bases and J gave up 6 bases, with 8 bases separating them. Germline lookup yields CDR1 SGHVS and CDR2 FNYEAQ. CDR3 coding DNA: TGTGCCAGCAGCTCGGGTAGGGATACGCAGTATTTT. Translating gives CASSSGRDTQYF.

The chain combines TRBV6-5 with TRBJ1-1; 7 nucleotides line up with TRBD1. The CDR3 loop spans 12 amino acids. From germline, CDR1 is MNHEY and CDR2 SVGAGI. V lost 2 bases to trimming and J lost 8 bases; unmatched junction nucleotides: 2. CDR3 coding DNA: TGTGCCAGCAGTTACCCGGGACAGGAAGCTTTCTTT. This sequence encodes CASSYPGQEAFF.

The chain is built from TRBV2 and TRBJ1-2, with 7 bases matching TRBD1. CDR1 SNHLY and CDR2 FYNNEI come from the germline V gene. This CDR3 comprises 16 residues. V shed 5 bases, J shed 6 bases, and the junction held 15 bases outside the gene matches. In DNA, the CDR3 is TGTGCCAGCAGTCTCCGGGACAGACTCGAGTACGATGGCTACACCTTC. Protein: CASSLRDRLEYDGYTF.

The chain recombines TRBV5-4 with TRBJ2-3, with 8 positions matching TRBD2. Germline V lookup: CDR1 SGHNT, CDR2 YYREEE (reference sequence). The CDR3 has 17 residues. The V segment lost 0 bases and the J segment 4 bases; nucleotides outside the gene matches: 10. The CDR3, as DNA: TGTGCCAGCAGCTTGGGATCCGGTAGCGGGACCGCAGATACGCAGTATTTT. Its protein product is CASSLGSGSGTADTQYF.

This clone was found a few times. The CDR3 region has the DNA TGCGCCAGCAGCAGCGTACTCAGCTCCTACGAGCAGTACTTC. As protein: CASSSVLSSYEQYF. The rearrangement links TRBV5-1 to TRBJ2-7; no clear D gene. Germline loops: CDR1 SGHRS, CDR2 YFSETQ. The CDR3 has 14 residues. V was clipped by 4 bases and J by 0 bases, with 11 bases between them.

This clone was counted a few times. The rearrangement links TRBV1 to TRBJ2-7; the DNA was not used to check the table's D call, TRBD1. TRBV1 is noted as a pseudogene. The CDR3 is 16 amino acids. The CDR3 sequence: CTSSQDKTGRAYEQYF. CDR3 coding DNA: TGCACCAGCAGCCAAGATAAAACAGGTAGGGCCTACGAGCAGTACTTC.

The V and J genes are TRBV15 and TRBJ1-5, with no clear D. CDR1 and CDR2 (germline): LNHNV, YYDKDF (reference sequence). V was cut by 0 bases and J by 4 bases, with 10 bases left in between. The CDR3 runs to 15 residues. CDR3 sequence reads: CATSRDVGANQPQHF. The CDR3, as DNA: TGTGCCACCAGCAGAGATGTGGGCGCGAATCAGCCCCAGCATTTT.

The CDR3 DNA reads as TGTGCCAGCAGTGATCTGGACGGAGGGTCCCTAAGTGACTATGGCTACACCTTC. This codes for CASSDLDGGSLSDYGYTF. The chain employs TRBV25-1 and TRBJ1-2; D is uncertain. Germline CDR1 MGHDK, CDR2 SYGVNS. CDR3 length equals 18 residues. V dropped 3 bases and J dropped 3 bases, with 23 bases sitting between them.

The V call is TRBV4-1, the J call TRBJ2-7, with D tentatively TRBD2 (7 bases). The CDR3 consists of 15 residues. Germline CDR1 and CDR2: MGHRA and YSYEKL. Trimming removed 0 bases from V and 3 bases from J, with 12 bases in between. For the CDR3, the DNA is TGCGCCAGCAGCCAAGAAGGGGGGGCGGTCTACGAGCAGTACTTC. Its translation: CASSQEGGAVYEQYF.

The chain joins TRBV4-1 to TRBJ1-1, with a tentative D call TRBD1 (6 bases). CDR3 length: 14 residues. Germline CDR1 MGHRA, CDR2 YSYEKL. Trimming took off 0 bases at V and 6 bases at J, with 11 bases between the two ends. The CDR3 DNA sequence: TGCGCCAGCAGCCAAGATGGGGGGGGGCCTGAAGCTTTCTTT. Its protein product is CASSQDGGGPEAFF.